These 3 T cell receptor beta chains originate from one sample sequenced in a study of CD8 T cells in Susac syndrome. Random hexamers served to reverse transcribe roughly 0.5 to 1 ug RNA. TCRdb reprocessed the immunoSEQ multiplex PCR reads via MiXCR and lists one record per CDR3 protein. The table has about 240,000 distinct CDR3 sequences, approximately 95% seen once; the top ten hold about 0.1%. Material: CD4+ T cells from PBMCs. Receptor source: a human donor with Susac syndrome.

CDR3 residues: CASSQEARGYTF. The CDR3 region has the DNA TGCGCCAGCAGCCAAGAAGCTCGAGGCTACACCTTC. The chain recombines TRBV4-1 with TRBJ1-2; no clear D gene. CDR1 MGHRA and CDR2 YSYEKL come from the germline V gene. This CDR3 has 12 amino acids. Trimming removed 0 bases at V and 8 bases at J, with 7 bases between.

The genes are TRBV11-2 and TRBJ2-5, with D uncertain. Germline V gives CDR1 SGHAT, CDR2 FQNNGV. The CDR3 length is 13 residues. V was shortened by 1 base and J by 2 bases, with 5 bases between the two germline ends. CDR3 amino acids: CASSLVQQETQYF. The CDR3, as DNA: TGTGCCAGCAGCTTAGTTCAGCAAGAGACCCAGTACTTC.

This clonotype was observed a few times. The CDR3 DNA reads as TGTGCCAGCAGCGTGTCCTACAATGAGCAGTTCTTC. Translation: CASSVSYNEQFF. The chain joins TRBV9 to TRBJ2-1; no firm D call. V was trimmed by 2 bases and J by 1 base, leaving 1 base between them. The CDR3 is 12 amino acids. CDR1 is SGDLS, CDR2 YYNGEE, per germline.